Following are 4 T cell receptor beta chains from one sample sequenced in a study of T cell clonotyping in hematopoietic cell transplantation. Sequencing was performed with immunoSEQ multiplex PCR; in TCRdb, only in-frame clones are kept and a portion is missing. The sample consists of approximately 17,000 clones, about 71% of them appearing once. Sequences were obtained from peripheral blood mononuclear cells. These TCRs come from a woman aged 55-70 years in good health. Some clones in this sample may be carry-over from other donors' samples.

The chain combines TRBV29-1 with TRBJ1-4; maybe TRBD1 (5 bases). The V gene lost 4 bases and the J gene lost 5 bases, with 14 bases spanning the gap. The CDR3 has 14 residues. The germline V gene has CDR1 SQVTM and CDR2 ANQGSEA. In nucleotides, the CDR3 is TGCAGCGTTGTAGAGGGACGGTACAATGAAAAACTGTTTTTT. Translated: CSVVEGRYNEKLFF. The whole variable domain, remainder taken from reference TRBV29-1 and TRBJ1-4, is SAVISQKPSRDICQRGTSLTIQCQVDSQVTMMFWYRQQPGQSLTLIATANQGSEATYESGFVIDKFPISRPNLTFSTLTVSNMSPEDSSIYLCSVVEGRYNEKLFFGSGTQLSVL.

The V gene is TRBV7-2, the J gene TRBJ2-5, with 9 bases identical to TRBD1. Germline CDR1 is SGHTA and CDR2 is FQGNSA. The junction had 9 bases not matched to a gene; V was cut back by 5 bases and J by 5 bases. The CDR3 covers 15 residues. In DNA, the CDR3 is TGTGCCAGCAGCCCGGGACAGGGAAAGTGGGAGACCCAGTACTTC. Its translation: CASSPGQGKWETQYF. Full variable domain (outside the CDR3, taken from reference TRBV7-2 and TRBJ2-5): GAGVSQSPSNKVTEKGKDVELRCDPISGHTALYWYRQSLGQGLEFLIYFQGNSAPDKSGLPSDRFSAERTGGSVSTLTIQRTQQEDSAVYLCASSPGQGKWETQYFGPGTRLLVL.

The chain uses TRBV4-3 and TRBJ1-6, with D perhaps matching TRBD1 (5 bases). CDR1 and CDR2 (germline): LGHNA, YSLEER. CDR3 length: 18 residues. The ends were cut back, 0 bases at V and 0 bases at J, with 12 bases in the middle. In DNA, the CDR3 is TGCGCCAGCAGCCAAGATCTCCCACAGGACTCCTATAATTCACCCCTCCACTTT. Translating it yields CASSQDLPQDSYNSPLHF.

The J gene is TRBJ2-5, the V gene TRBV30; perhaps D is TRBD1 or TRBD2 (5 bases each). V lost 7 bases to trimming and J lost 7 bases, with 13 bases between them. The CDR3 contains 11 residues. Germline CDR1 reads GTSNPN; CDR2 reads SVGIG (reference sequence). As DNA, the CDR3 is TGTGCCTTCCGGGACCTAGGGACCCAGTACTTC. Amino acids: CAFRDLGTQYF. The full variable domain, in which reference TRBV30 and TRBJ2-5 provide the parts outside the CDR3, is SQTIHQWPATLVQPVGSPLSLECTVEGTSNPNLYWYRQAAGRGLQLLFYSVGIGQISSEVPQNLSASRPQDRQFILSSKKLLLSDSGFYLCAFRDLGTQYFGPGTRLLVL.